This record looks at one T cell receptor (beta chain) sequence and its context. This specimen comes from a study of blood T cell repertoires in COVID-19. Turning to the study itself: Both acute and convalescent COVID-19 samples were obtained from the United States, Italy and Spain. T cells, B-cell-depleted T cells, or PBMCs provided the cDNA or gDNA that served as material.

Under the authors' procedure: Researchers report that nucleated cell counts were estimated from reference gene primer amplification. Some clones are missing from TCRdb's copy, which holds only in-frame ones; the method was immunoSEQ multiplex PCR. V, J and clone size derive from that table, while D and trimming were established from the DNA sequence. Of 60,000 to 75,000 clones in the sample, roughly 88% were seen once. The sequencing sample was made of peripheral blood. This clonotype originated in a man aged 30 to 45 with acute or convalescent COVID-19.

CDR3 residues: CASRKTGGRETQYF. In DNA form, the CDR3 reads TGTGCCAGCAGGAAAACAGGGGGCCGGGAGACCCAGTACTTC. The genes are TRBV28 and TRBJ2-5, with 9 bases matching TRBD1. Germline CDR1 and CDR2: MDHEN and SYDVKM. The length of the CDR3 is 14 residues. V lost 6 bases to trimming and J lost 5 bases; unmatched junction nucleotides: 7.